A single sample gave rise to the 10 T cell receptor beta chains below, sequenced in a study of blood T cell repertoires in COVID-19 (dated by TCRdb to the early 2020s). Receptor amplification or capture employed the immunoSEQ multiplex PCR assay. In its TCRdb copy, this immuneACCESS table keeps in-frame sequences only and misses some clones. Where compared with another copy, unresolved V genes explain less than half of these, and the others have no known cause. In all, the sample holds roughly 440,000 clones, and roughly 88% of those were seen once. 10% to 15% of the sample goes to the ten largest clones. Sequencing input: peripheral blood. The receptors come from a woman in her forties or fifties with COVID-19, enrolled during active disease.

This clone was counted many times. The V gene is TRBV5-1, the J gene TRBJ1-6, with D possibly TRBD1 on 6 matching bases. Germline CDR1 SGHRS, CDR2 YFSETQ. The ends were cut back, 3 bases at V and 7 bases at J, with 17 bases in the middle. The CDR3 is made up of 16 amino acids. CDR3 DNA: TGCGCCAGCAGCTCGCGCTTGGGGGGGCAGAATTCACCCCTCCACTTT. This translates into CASSSRLGGQNSPLHF.

The chain links TRBV12-3 or TRBV12-4 to TRBJ2-4; TRBD1 might be the D (6 bases). CDR3 length: 13 residues. Trimming left V 1 base short and J 10 bases short, with 11 bases between. CDR3 DNA sequence: TGTGCCAGCAGTTTAGGACAGGTTGATATTCAGTACTTC. Translated: CASSLGQVDIQYF.

The V and J genes are TRBV30 and TRBJ2-7; a weak D match, TRBD2 (6 bases). Germline CDR1 reads GTSNPN; CDR2 reads SVGIG (reference sequence). The CDR3 length is 14 residues. V lost 7 bases to trimming and J lost 3 bases, with 19 bases between them. The CDR3 sequence is CAFQGRGEDYEQYF. Here the CDR3 DNA reads TGTGCCTTCCAGGGTCGAGGGGAGGACTACGAGCAGTACTTC.

The chain combines TRBV4-1 with TRBJ2-7, with TRBD2 matching over 10 bases. Germline values: CDR1 MGHRA, CDR2 YSYEKL. CDR3 size: 17 residues. V lost 0 bases to trimming and J lost 4 bases; unmatched junction nucleotides: 9. The CDR3 nucleotides read TGCGCCAGCAGCCAAGAGCCGGTAGCGGGGGGTTTATACGAGCAGTACTTC. It is translated as CASSQEPVAGGLYEQYF.

The gene calls are TRBV11-2 and TRBJ2-3; D perhaps matches TRBD2 (6 bases). Germline CDR1 and CDR2: SGHAT and FQNNGV. Trimming cost V 4 bases and J 0 bases, with 11 bases left between them. The CDR3 loop spans 15 amino acids. For the CDR3, the DNA is TGTGCCAGCAGCTCGGACGGGACTAGCACAGATACGCAGTATTTT. It encodes CASSSDGTSTDTQYF.

The CDR3 sequence: CASSWALNTEAFF. For the CDR3, the DNA is TGTGCCAGCAGTTGGGCACTTAACACTGAAGCTTTCTTT. V gene TRBV27 combines with J gene TRBJ1-1, with no clear D. CDR3 size: 13 residues. Germline lookup yields CDR1 MNHEY and CDR2 SMNVEV (reference sequence). V lost 4 bases to trimming and J lost 2 bases, with 8 bases between them.

The chain combines TRBV28 with TRBJ2-5; 10 bases are shared with TRBD2. V trimming: 3 bases; J trimming: 1 base; junction bases outside the gene matches: 5. Germline-derived CDR1 and CDR2 are MDHEN and SYDVKM. This CDR3 is built from 16 residues. CDR3 in DNA: TGTGCCAGCAGTTTCAAAGCGGGGGGGCCCCAAGAGACCCAGTACTTC. Its translation is CASSFKAGGPQETQYF.

CDR3 DNA: TGTGCCTGGAGTGTTGGCAGGGGGACTGGAAACACCATATATTTT. Its protein is CAWSVGRGTGNTIYF. The rearrangement links TRBV30 to TRBJ1-3, with 7 nucleotides matching TRBD1. CDR1 is GTSNPN, CDR2 SVGIG, per germline (reference sequence). The trim removed 0 bases at V and 2 bases at J, leaving 4 bases unmatched. There are 15 residues in the CDR3.

V is TRBV9 and J is TRBJ2-2, with 8 bases matching TRBD2. The CDR3 is 15 residues long. V trimming: 3 bases; J trimming: 4 bases; junction bases outside the gene matches: 5. Germline CDR1 SGDLS, CDR2 YYNGEE. CDR3 loop: CASSALGGGTGELFF. CDR3 DNA sequence: TGTGCCAGCAGCGCCCTCGGGGGGGGCACCGGGGAGCTGTTTTTT.

The chain couples TRBV27 to TRBJ1-1; 10 bases match TRBD1. Losses at the gene ends were 3 bases for V and 11 bases for J; bases not matched to a gene: 9. The CDR3 loop spans 14 amino acids. Germline V lookup: CDR1 MNHEY, CDR2 SMNVEV (reference sequence). The CDR3 DNA sequence: TGTGCCAGCAGTTTTACCGGGACAGGGGTACGTGCTTTCTTT. Amino acids: CASSFTGTGVRAFF.